These T cell receptor beta chains were read from a single sample in a study of Ad26.COV2.S vaccination and SARS-CoV-2 variants. The data were produced by immunoSEQ multiplex PCR, yet TCRdb's version contains in-frame clones alone and is incomplete. The data show 180,000 or so clones, with roughly 87% seen just once and around 6.3% held by the top ten. Specimen: peripheral blood, collected after recovery from COVID-19. These receptors originate from a human donor who had recovered from COVID-19. Each CDR3 is given with its conserved first and last residue. A D gene is named only where the DNA matches it firmly.

J gene: TRBJ1-2; V gene: TRBV18; D gene: -; CDR3 protein: CASSRSGTMEFSGYTF
J gene: TRBJ2-6; V gene: TRBV28; D gene: -; CDR3 protein: CASSWGKSGANVLTF
J gene: TRBJ1-5; V gene: TRBV10-3; D gene: TRBD1; CDR3 protein: CAISEQGGYQPQHF
J gene: TRBJ1-5; V gene: TRBV27; D gene: TRBD1; CDR3 protein: CASNPTGSNQPQHF
J gene: TRBJ2-3; V gene: TRBV6-1; D gene: -; CDR3 protein: CASSEHLADTQYF
J gene: TRBJ2-5; V gene: TRBV7-8; D gene: -; CDR3 protein: CASSRDGGAQTQYF
J gene: TRBJ1-2; V gene: TRBV10-2; D gene: -; CDR3 protein: CASGGDAYGYTF
J gene: TRBJ1-3; V gene: TRBV10-3; D gene: TRBD1; CDR3 protein: CAISETGVGGNTIYF
J gene: TRBJ2-6; V gene: TRBV11-2; D gene: -; CDR3 protein: CASSPRGGLSGANVLTF
J gene: TRBJ2-1; V gene: TRBV19; D gene: TRBD2; CDR3 protein: CASSFRLAGNEQFF
J gene: TRBJ2-5; V gene: TRBV6-1; D gene: -; CDR3 protein: CASSGDGQETQYF
J gene: TRBJ2-1; V gene: TRBV9; D gene: -; CDR3 protein: CASSVSADNEQFF
J gene: TRBJ2-1; V gene: TRBV11-2; D gene: TRBD1; CDR3 protein: CASGHWDRGRNEQFF